Following are 30 T cell receptor beta chains from one sample sequenced in a study of T cell changes during pregnancy in multiple sclerosis. Generated by immunoSEQ multiplex PCR, the TCRdb table keeps only in-frame clones and is missing some. Of roughly 84,000 clones listed, approximately 92% are singletons. Sequenced here: peripheral blood, sampled in the third trimester of pregnancy. Source of these receptors: a female donor in good health, enrolled as a control in a pregnancy study.

V and J are TRBV9 and TRBJ2-1; 11 bases match TRBD2. The germline CDR1 and CDR2 sequences are SGDLS and YYNGEE. The CDR3 is made up of 15 amino acids. V gave up 3 bases and J gave up 6 bases; unmatched junction bases: 5. The CDR3 protein is CASSATSGSTNEQFF. The CDR3 DNA follows: TGTGCCAGCAGCGCAACTAGCGGGAGTACCAATGAGCAGTTCTTC.

The CDR3 DNA reads TGCAGCGTTGAAAGGGGGACTAGCACCGGGGAGCTGTTTTTT. This gives the protein CSVERGTSTGELFF. The chain employs TRBV29-1 and TRBJ2-2; 8 nucleotides agree with TRBD2. From germline, CDR1 is SQVTM and CDR2 ANQGSEA. V gave up 2 bases and J gave up 4 bases; unmatched junction bases: 3. The CDR3 covers 14 residues.

The chain links TRBV28 to TRBJ1-5; TRBD1 matches at 8 bases. V shed 7 bases and J 4 bases; nucleotides not matched to a gene: 3. CDR3 length equals 13 residues. CDR1 is MDHEN and CDR2 is SYDVKM in the germline V gene. This CDR3 reads CASTDRANQPQHF. In DNA, the CDR3 is TGTGCCAGCACGGACAGGGCTAATCAGCCCCAGCATTTT.

J is TRBJ1-3 and V is TRBV5-5; the D gene is possibly TRBD1 (5 bases). CDR1 is SGHKS, CDR2 YYEKEE, per germline (reference sequence). The CDR3 runs 16 residues. With 5 bases removed from V and 0 bases from J, the gap between germline ends came to 15 bases. CDR3 DNA sequence: TGTGCCAGCAGGCTTAGGGACGGGAGCTCTGGAAACACCATATATTTT. Protein: CASRLRDGSSGNTIYF.

The genes are TRBV28 and TRBJ2-1; 8 positions match TRBD1. Germline V lookup: CDR1 MDHEN, CDR2 SYDVKM. CDR3 length: 14 amino acids. V was pared by 6 bases and J by 4 bases, with 5 bases of the junction left unmatched. DNA of the CDR3: TGTGCCAGCAGCCGGGACAGGCTATACAATGAGCAGTTCTTC. This translates into CASSRDRLYNEQFF.

Only one count was recorded for this clone. The chain couples TRBV2 to TRBJ2-3; 10 bases are a match to TRBD1. CDR3 length: 14 amino acids. With 11 bases clipped from V and 4 bases from J, the junction kept 9 bases outside the gene matches. CDR1 and CDR2 (germline): SNHLY, FYNNEI. This CDR3 is CALQTGGTADTQYF. The CDR3 bases are TGTGCCTTACAGACAGGGGGCACGGCAGATACGCAGTATTTT.

This clone was seen once. J is TRBJ2-2 and V is TRBV27, with D unclear. V shed 2 bases and J shed 4 bases, with 5 bases lying between them. The CDR3 runs 13 residues. Germline V gene sequence: CDR1 MNHEY, CDR2 SMNVEV (reference sequence). The CDR3 nucleotides are TGTGCCAGCAGTTTACTTGTCACCGGGGAGCTGTTTTTT. It is translated as CASSLLVTGELFF.

V and J are TRBV7-2 and TRBJ2-7; weak D call: TRBD2 (5 bases). This CDR3 is built from 15 residues. Trimming took 2 bases from V and 1 from J, leaving 12 bases between them. Looked up from germline, CDR1 is SGHTA and CDR2 is FQGNSA. CDR3: CASSLSPSSSYEQYF. Written as DNA, the CDR3 is TGTGCCAGCAGCTTATCACCTAGCTCATCCTACGAGCAGTACTTC.

This sequence joins TRBV7-9 and TRBJ2-1; TRBD2 might be the D (6 bases). Deletions cut 2 bases from V and 6 bases from J, with 11 bases between. This CDR3 has 14 residues. Per germline, CDR1 SEHNR and CDR2 FQNEAQ (reference sequence). CDR3 residues: CASSLLLAPNEQFF. CDR3 coding DNA: TGTGCCAGCAGCTTACTACTAGCCCCCAATGAGCAGTTCTTC.

The gene calls are TRBV2 and TRBJ2-6; TRBD1 is a possible D gene (6 bases). Germline V CDR1 and CDR2: SNHLY, FYNNEI. The V end was cut by 8 bases, the J end by 0 bases, with 11 bases between. This CDR3 has 15 amino acids. The CDR3 region has the DNA TGTGCCAGCGGACAGCAGAGCTCTGGGGCCAACGTCCTGACTTTC. Translation: CASGQQSSGANVLTF.

The rearrangement links TRBV2 to TRBJ2-2; 9 positions agree with TRBD2. J was trimmed by 0 bases and V by 5 bases; bases with no gene match: 4. The germline CDR1 and CDR2 sequences are SNHLY and FYNNEI. The CDR3 has 16 amino acids. The CDR3 sequence is CASSYRLAANTGELFF. The CDR3, as DNA: TGTGCCAGCAGTTACCGACTAGCGGCGAACACCGGGGAGCTGTTTTTT.

The J gene is TRBJ1-5, the V gene TRBV2; 9 bases are a match to TRBD1. V lost 5 bases and J lost 3; bases outside the gene matches: 8. From germline, CDR1 is SNHLY and CDR2 FYNNEI. This CDR3 is 16 amino acids long. DNA for the CDR3: TGTGCCAGCAGTTCCCAAGGGGACAGGGTCAATCAGCCCCAGCATTTT. Translation gives CASSSQGDRVNQPQHF.

The chain joins TRBV4-1 to TRBJ2-7; possibly TRBD1 for D (5 bases). CDR3 length equals 13 residues. Trimming removed 3 bases from V and 4 bases from J, with 10 bases in between. CDR1 MGHRA and CDR2 YSYEKL come from the germline V gene. The CDR3 reads CASSHRAEYEQYF. The CDR3 nucleotides are TGCGCCAGCAGCCACAGGGCGGAATACGAGCAGTACTTC.

The DNA of the CDR3 is TGCGCCAGCAGCTTGTATGGGACAGGGGGCGAAGCTTTCTTT. Translation gives CASSLYGTGGEAFF. The chain combines TRBV5-1 with TRBJ1-1; 12 bases match TRBD1. The J segment lost 8 bases and the V segment lost 1 base, leaving 3 bases of the junction unmatched. The CDR3 spans 14 residues. CDR1 and CDR2 from the germline V gene are SGHRS and YFSETQ.

DNA for the CDR3: TGTGCCAGCAGTCCCACAGGGTTATCTGAAAAACTGTTTTTT. This sequence encodes CASSPTGLSEKLFF. The chain recombines TRBV6-5 with TRBJ1-4; perhaps TRBD1 as D (6 bases). The CDR3 length is 14 residues. In germline, CDR1 is MNHEY, CDR2 SVGAGI. V was clipped by 5 bases and J by 7 bases, with 14 bases between them.

V gene TRBV28 combines with J gene TRBJ2-3; D ambiguous. There are 13 residues in the CDR3. V lost 5 bases and J lost 0, with 6 bases in between. Germline CDR1 reads MDHEN; CDR2 reads SYDVKM. CDR3 coding DNA: TGTGCCAGCAGTGAGGCTAGCACAGATACGCAGTATTTT. Translation: CASSEASTDTQYF. The full variable domain, completed using reference TRBV28 and TRBJ2-3, is DVKVTQSSRYLVKRTGEKVFLECVQDMDHENMFWYRQDPGLGLRLIYFSYDVKMKEKGDIPEGYSVSREKKERFSLILESASTNQTSMYLCASSEASTDTQYFGPGTRLTVL.

The rearrangement uses TRBV30 and TRBJ2-5; 7 nucleotides line up with TRBD1. The CDR3 covers 14 residues. Germline loops: CDR1 GTSNPN, CDR2 SVGIG (reference sequence). V gave up 4 bases and J gave up 2 bases; unmatched junction bases: 7. The CDR3 loop is CAWIEPGQQETQYF. The CDR3 region has the DNA TGTGCCTGGATTGAACCGGGACAGCAAGAGACCCAGTACTTC.

The chain is built from TRBV27 and TRBJ1-1; tentatively, D is TRBD1 (5 bases). Per germline, CDR1 MNHEY and CDR2 SMNVEV (reference sequence). Trimming left V 3 bases short and J 12 bases short, with 14 bases between. The CDR3 spans 12 residues. CDR3 nucleotide sequence: TGTGCCAGCAGTTTTATTGCGGGACGTCCTTTCTTT. It codes for CASSFIAGRPFF.

The J gene is TRBJ2-7, the V gene TRBV28; TRBD1 matches 7 bases. Germline CDR1 MDHEN, CDR2 SYDVKM. V lost 5 bases to trimming and J lost 3 bases; unmatched junction nucleotides: 13. This CDR3 is built from 16 residues. This CDR3 is CASSVPPGQLFYEQYF. In DNA form, the CDR3 reads TGTGCCAGCAGTGTTCCTCCGGGACAGCTTTTCTACGAGCAGTACTTC.

The rearrangement uses TRBV7-8 and TRBJ2-7; tentative D call: TRBD1 (6 bases). Per the germline V gene, CDR1 is SGHVS and CDR2 is FQNEAQ. V lost 5 bases and J lost 5, with 16 bases in between. There are 14 residues in the CDR3. This chain's CDR3 is CASSPYSRGHEQYF. The CDR3 bases are TGTGCCAGCAGCCCGTACTCCAGGGGTCACGAGCAGTACTTC.

The chain uses TRBV18 and TRBJ1-1; D is undetermined. V lost 8 bases, J lost 2 bases, and 15 bases lay in between. The CDR3 is made up of 14 amino acids. Looked up from germline, CDR1 is KGHSH and CDR2 is LQKENI. CDR3 sequence: CASQSETTNTEAFF. In DNA, the CDR3 is TGTGCCAGCCAATCGGAGACGACTAACACTGAAGCTTTCTTT.

The chain combines TRBV6-1 with TRBJ1-1; D is unresolved. CDR3 length equals 14 residues. V lost 1 base to trimming and J lost 1 base, with 7 bases between them. Germline V gene data show CDR1 as MNHNS and CDR2 as SASEGT. CDR3 in amino acids: CASSEGNGNTEAFF. CDR3 in DNA: TGTGCCAGCAGTGAAGGAAACGGGAACACTGAAGCTTTCTTT.

The chain employs TRBV19 and TRBJ2-3, with 14 bases lining up with TRBD2. V trimming: 10 bases; J trimming: 0 bases; junction bases outside the gene matches: 9. The CDR3 loop spans 17 amino acids. Germline assignment: CDR1 LNHDA and CDR2 SQIVND (reference sequence). The CDR3 nucleotides are TGTGCCACCTCCCCCGGGACTAGCGGGAGAAGCACAGATACGCAGTATTTT. Protein: CATSPGTSGRSTDTQYF.

This chain joins TRBV9 and TRBJ1-2; D remains unclear. V lost 0 bases and J lost 8, with 11 bases in between. Germline CDR1 reads SGDLS; CDR2 reads YYNGEE. The CDR3 totals 13 residues. The DNA for the CDR3 is TGTGCCAGCAGCGTAGGCATAGCCCAGGGCTACACCTTC. It translates to CASSVGIAQGYTF.

Concerning this clone: Germline and junction disagree at one end, which may indicate a read error. This sample also contains other DNA sequences that code for the same CDR3. The CDR3 DNA follows: TGCGCCAGCAGCCCGGGACTAGCGGCCTATGAGCAGTACTTC. Translating gives CASSPGLAAYEQYF. The chain employs TRBV10-2 and TRBJ2-7, with 11 bases fitting TRBD2. The germline V gene has CDR1 WSHSY and CDR2 SAAADI. CDR3 length: 14 amino acids.

V is TRBV30 and J is TRBJ2-5; the match to TRBD2 covers 14 bases. The CDR3 consists of 19 residues. The germline V gene has CDR1 GTSNPN and CDR2 SVGIG (reference sequence). V trimming: 3 bases; J trimming: 4 bases; junction bases outside the gene matches: 16. The CDR3: CAWRKTITGLAGGGETQYF. CDR3 sequence (DNA): TGTGCCTGGAGGAAGACTATCACCGGACTAGCGGGAGGAGGAGAGACCCAGTACTTC.

The chain has TRBV5-4 and TRBJ2-2; 12 bases map to TRBD2. The length of the CDR3 is 15 residues. Germline CDR1 SGHNT, CDR2 YYREEE (reference sequence). V was pared by 8 bases and J by 5 bases, with 7 bases of the junction left unmatched. As DNA, the CDR3 is TGTGCCAGTAAGACTAGCGGGAGCATGACCGGGGAGCTGTTTTTT. Protein sequence: CASKTSGSMTGELFF. The full variable domain, rest sourced from reference TRBV5-4 and TRBJ2-2, is ETGVTQSPTHLIKTRGQQVTLRCSSQSGHNTVSWYQQALGQGPQFIFQYYREEENGRGNFPPRFSGLQFPNYSSELNVNALELDDSALYLCASKTSGSMTGELFFGEGSRLTVL.

The chain recombines TRBV4-1 with TRBJ1-1; D possibly corresponds to TRBD1 (5 bases). This CDR3 contains 20 residues. With 4 bases removed from V and 1 base from J, the gap between germline ends came to 28 bases. Germline V CDR1 and CDR2: MGHRA, YSYEKL. The DNA of the CDR3 is TGCGCCAGCAGCCGGTCGGGGGGAGGCCATAGCCGGGGGTCGAACACTGAAGCTTTCTTT. Its translation is CASSRSGGGHSRGSNTEAFF.

This clone has just one count. The chain uses TRBV28 and TRBJ2-3, with unresolved D. This CDR3 region has 15 residues. The V gene's germline CDR1 is MDHEN and CDR2 SYDVKM. V was pared by 2 bases and J by 0 bases, with 9 bases between. CDR3 nucleotide sequence: TGTGCCAGCAGTTTACCCGACACTAGCACAGATACGCAGTATTTT. Protein product: CASSLPDTSTDTQYF.

This clone was observed once. The chain uses TRBV19 and TRBJ1-1, with D perhaps matching TRBD1 (6 bases). Per the germline V gene, CDR1 is LNHDA and CDR2 is SQIVND (reference sequence). CDR3 length equals 17 residues. V lost 6 bases and J lost 1, with 21 bases in between. CDR3 bases: TGTGCCAGTAGCCACGCCAGGACGTTCAGGGGGAACACTGAAGCTTTCTTT. Encoded protein: CASSHARTFRGNTEAFF.